This T cell receptor (beta chain) was retrieved from a study of blood T cell repertoires in COVID-19. Whole-study context: The cDNA or gDNA used as material had been derived from T cells, B-cell-depleted T cells, or PBMCs.

Clones were read by immunoSEQ multiplex PCR, and TCRdb kept only the in-frame ones, dropping some. The sample has about 410,000 clones, about 90% seen once; the top ten hold about 0.6%. V lost 5 bases, J lost 4 bases, and 9 bases lay in between. Germline CDR1 is SEHNR and CDR2 is FQNEAQ (reference sequence). The CDR3 spans 13 residues. The clonotype comes from a man aged 18 to 30 who had recovered from COVID-19. The sample consisted of PBMCs or T cells enriched from blood (not recorded which). The chain has TRBV7-9 and TRBJ1-5; D not certain. The CDR3 loop is CASSPTSNQPQHF. Written as DNA, the CDR3 is TGTGCCAGCAGCCCGACAAGTAATCAGCCCCAGCATTTT.